This T cell receptor beta chain was captured by sequencing in a study of shared clonotypes between healthy human individuals. Study-level results: All-four-donor shared clonotypes had higher generation probabilities than non-shared clonotypes did.

V lost 7 bases and J lost 5, with 14 bases in between. The CDR3 contains 13 residues. Germline-derived CDR1 and CDR2 are ENHRY and SYGVKD. As to this clone: Its cognate antigen is unknown.

It was across several immunoSEQ plates that each subset's genomic DNA was evenly split. Profiled with immunoSEQ multiplex PCR; TCRdb holds only in-frame clones, not every one. The repertoire holds about 2.2 million clones, 93% seen once, with approximately 1.6% in the top ten. Terminally differentiated effector memory CD45RA+ cells were excluded by CCR7 positive selection of CD45RO-negative cells. Specimen: naive CD8+ T cells from PBMCs. This chain joins TRBV10-3 and TRBJ2-5, with unresolved D. This TCR was sampled from a man younger than 35 in good health. Some clones in this sample may be carry-over from other donors' samples. As DNA, the CDR3 is TGTGCCATCATGGACCAACTCAAGGAGACCCAGTACTTC. Translated, it gives CAIMDQLKETQYF.